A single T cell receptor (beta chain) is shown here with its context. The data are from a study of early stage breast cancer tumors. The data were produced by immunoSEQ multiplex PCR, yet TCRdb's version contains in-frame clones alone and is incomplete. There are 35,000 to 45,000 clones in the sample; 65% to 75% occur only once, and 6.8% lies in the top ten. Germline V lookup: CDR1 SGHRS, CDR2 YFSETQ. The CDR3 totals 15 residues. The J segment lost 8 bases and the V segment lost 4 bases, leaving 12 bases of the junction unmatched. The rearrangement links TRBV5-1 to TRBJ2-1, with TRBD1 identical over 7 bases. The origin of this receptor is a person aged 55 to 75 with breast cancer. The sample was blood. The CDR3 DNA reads TGCGCCAGCAGCCCCACCGACAGGGTTCCCGATGAGCAGTTCTTC. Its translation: CASSPTDRVPDEQFF.